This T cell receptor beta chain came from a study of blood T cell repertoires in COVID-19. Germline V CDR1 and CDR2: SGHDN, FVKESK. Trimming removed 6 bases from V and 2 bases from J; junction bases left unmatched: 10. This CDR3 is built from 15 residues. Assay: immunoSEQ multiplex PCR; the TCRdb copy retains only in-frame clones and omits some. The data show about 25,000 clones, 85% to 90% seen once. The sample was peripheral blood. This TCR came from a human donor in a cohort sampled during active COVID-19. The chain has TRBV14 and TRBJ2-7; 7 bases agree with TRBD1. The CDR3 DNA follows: TGTGCCAGCAGTTCTTTGACAGGGTACACCTACGAGCAGTACTTC. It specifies CASSSLTGYTYEQYF.